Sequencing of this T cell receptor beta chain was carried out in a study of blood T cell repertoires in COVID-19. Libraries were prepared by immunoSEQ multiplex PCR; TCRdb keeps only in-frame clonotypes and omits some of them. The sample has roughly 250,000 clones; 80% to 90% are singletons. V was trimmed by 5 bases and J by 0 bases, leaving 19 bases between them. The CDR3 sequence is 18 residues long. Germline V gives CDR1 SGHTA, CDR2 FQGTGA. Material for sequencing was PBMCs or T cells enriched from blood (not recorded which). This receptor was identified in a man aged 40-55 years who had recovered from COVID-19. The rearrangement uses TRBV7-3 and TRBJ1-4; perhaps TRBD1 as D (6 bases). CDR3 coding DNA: TGTGCCAGCAGCACGCCGAGCAGGGGACGAGCAACTAATGAAAAACTGTTTTTT. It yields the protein CASSTPSRGRATNEKLFF.